A selection of T cell receptor beta chains follows, all from one sample in a study of T cell responses to AZD1222 COVID-19 vaccine. Using immunoSEQ multiplex PCR, the repertoire was profiled, and TCRdb retains in-frame clones only, with some absent. The sample has about 46,000 clones, approximately 90% seen once. Sequencing was performed on peripheral blood, taken 28 days after the second AZD1222 dose. These receptors came from an adult who received the AZD1222 COVID-19 vaccine. The CDR3 runs from the conserved cysteine through the conserved F or W. A D gene is named only where the DNA matches it firmly. Size values are once, few and many counts, or a class for expanded clones, and some rows have none.

>TRBV7-8|TRBJ2-7|.|.
TGTGCCAGCAGCTTAACAGCACCGAACTACGAGCAGTACTTC
CASSLTAPNYEQYF
>TRBV7-9|TRBJ2-1|.|TRBD2
TGTGCCAGCAGCCCAGCGGGAATCTCCAATGAGCAGTTCTTC
CASSPAGISNEQFF
>TRBV7-9|TRBJ2-3|.|.
TGTGCCAGCAGCTTAGGGGGTTCAGATACGCAGTATTTT
CASSLGGSDTQYF
>TRBV19|TRBJ2-5|few|.
TGTGCCAGTAGGGAAGGAGCCTTGGGGACCCAGTACTTC
CASREGALGTQYF
>TRBV5-1|TRBJ1-2|.|.
TGCGCCAGCAGCTTGGGGGGGGCGCTTGATGGCTACACCTTC
CASSLGGALDGYTF
>TRBV6-4|TRBJ2-3|.|.
TGTGCCAGCAGTGACAGGGACGCAGATACGCAGTATTTT
CASSDRDADTQYF
>TRBV3-1/TRBV3-2|TRBJ2-1|.|.
TGTGCCAGCAGCCAAGTCAGGGCAGACAATGAGCAGTTCTTC
CASSQVRADNEQFF
>TRBV7-9|TRBJ2-1|.|.
TGTGCCAGCAGCTTAGTGTACAATGAGCAGTTCTTC
CASSLVYNEQFF
>TRBV5-1|TRBJ1-5|.|.
TGCGCCAGCAGCTTGCTCGGTCTCAATCAGCCCCAGCATTTT
CASSLLGLNQPQHF
>TRBV2|TRBJ1-1|.|.
TGTGCCAGCAGTGAGGAACACGGTTATCGGACTGAAGCTTTCTTT
CASSEEHGYRTEAFF
>TRBV12-3/TRBV12-4|TRBJ1-2|.|.
TGTGCCAGCAGTTTCCCAGTCACTCATGGCTACACCTTC
CASSFPVTHGYTF
>TRBV19|TRBJ1-1|.|.
TGTGCCAGTAGTGCGCTTAAGAACACTGAAGCTTTCTTT
CASSALKNTEAFF
>TRBV20-1|TRBJ1-1|.|.
TGCAGTGCAACCGGCAACTGGGCTTTCTTT
CSATGNWAFF
>TRBV5-5|TRBJ1-5|.|.
TGTGCCAGCAGCCCTGCGGACAGTCTTAGCAATCAGCCCCAGCATTTT
CASSPADSLSNQPQHF
>TRBV5-1|TRBJ2-7|.|.
TGCGCCAGCAGCGAGTTGCCGGGCCCTTCTCAGTACTTC
CASSELPGPSQYF
>TRBV6-5|TRBJ2-7|.|.
TGTGCCACCCTTGGGAGTTCCAACTCCTACGAGCAGTACTTC
CATLGSSNSYEQYF
>TRBV19|TRBJ1-5|few|.
TGTGCCAGTAGTATAGACACATCCCCCTGGCCCCAGCATTTT
CASSIDTSPWPQHF
>TRBV7-9|TRBJ1-3|.|.
TGTGCCAGCAGCTCAGGGACAATCTACACCATATATTTT
CASSSGTIYTIYF
>TRBV5-4|TRBJ2-2|.|TRBD2
TGTGCCAGCAGCTCCTGGGGGCTAGCGGGAATGGGGGAGCTGTTTTTT
CASSSWGLAGMGELFF
>TRBV28|TRBJ2-4|.|.
TGTGCCAGCAGTTTAGGGGAAGCCAAAAACATTCAGTACTTC
CASSLGEAKNIQYF
>TRBV7-2|TRBJ2-5|.|TRBD2
TGTGCCAGCAGCTCGACTAGCGGAAGGTACCAAGAGACCCAGTACTTC
CASSSTSGRYQETQYF
>TRBV18|TRBJ2-7|once|.
TGTGCCAGCTCACCAAGAGGATCCTACGAGCAGTACTTC
CASSPRGSYEQYF
>TRBV28|TRBJ2-1|.|.
TGTGCCAGCAGTTTATCACCCCCTAGCCCCCATTACAATGAGCAGTTCTTC
CASSLSPPSPHYNEQFF
>TRBV6-5|TRBJ2-7|.|.
TGTGCCAGCAGCACCGGCCCTGGGGACCCCTACGAGCAGTACTTC
CASSTGPGDPYEQYF
>TRBV27|TRBJ2-1|once|TRBD2
TGTGCCAGCGGAAGGCCTCTAGCGGGAGCCCATGAGCAGTTCTTC
CASGRPLAGAHEQFF
>TRBV7-9|TRBJ2-7|.|.
TGTGCCAGCAGCCTCCGGACCACCTACGAGCAGTACTTC
CASSLRTTYEQYF
>TRBV20-1|TRBJ1-4|.|.
TGCAGTGCTAGGGAGAATGAAAAACTGTTTTTT
CSARENEKLFF
>TRBV10-3|TRBJ1-2|.|.
TGTGCCATCAGTGGGACAGCGCGCTATGGCTACACCTTC
CAISGTARYGYTF
>TRBV18|TRBJ2-1|.|TRBD2
TGTGCCAGCTCACCAAGGACTAGCAATGAGCAGTTCTTC
CASSPRTSNEQFF
>TRBV6-5|TRBJ1-3|.|.
TGTGCCAGCAGTTACTCGGCAGGCCACTCTGGAAACACCATATATTTT
CASSYSAGHSGNTIYF
>TRBV9|TRBJ1-3|.|.
TGTGCCAGCAGCGTCATGGGGGGATCTGGAAACACCATATATTTT
CASSVMGGSGNTIYF
>TRBV4-2|TRBJ2-3|.|.
TGTGCCAGCAGCCAAGATGGATATGCCGGAGCCGACACAGATACGCAGTATTTT
CASSQDGYAGADTDTQYF
>TRBV5-1|TRBJ2-4|.|TRBD2
TGCGCCAGCAGCATCCGGGAGGGGAGGAACATTCAGTACTTC
CASSIREGRNIQYF
>TRBV28|TRBJ2-7|.|.
TGTGCCAGCACCGCCAGTGTATGGGGCGAGCAGTACTTC
CASTASVWGEQYF
>TRBV27|TRBJ1-1|few|TRBD1
TGTGCCAGCAGTTTCGGGACAGAGAACACTGAAGCTTTCTTT
CASSFGTENTEAFF
>TRBV5-6|TRBJ2-5|.|.
TGTGCCAGCAGCTTGGAAGAGGGCCCGACCCAGTACTTC
CASSLEEGPTQYF
>TRBV18|TRBJ2-3|once|.
TGTGCCAGCTCACCAACTCAGGGTTCGCCGGATACGCAGTATTTT
CASSPTQGSPDTQYF
>TRBV11-2|TRBJ2-2|.|TRBD2
TGTGCCAGCACCCCATCGGCGGGAGCGCGGGGCGGGGAGCTGTTTTTT
CASTPSAGARGGELFF
>TRBV5-4|TRBJ2-3|few|.
TGTGCCAGCAGCTCCCCGGGCCAGACAGATACGCAGTATTTT
CASSSPGQTDTQYF